The 19 T cell receptor beta chains below all came from one sample that was sequenced in a study of graft-versus-host responses after intestinal transplantation. Repertoires were generated with immunoSEQ multiplex PCR, while TCRdb's copy carries only in-frame clones and drops some. This table has 130,000 or so clones, about 92% appearing once. Their target antigens are unknown. Source: unstimulated CD4+ T cells sorted from spleen or lymph node cells, taken before intestinal transplant. These receptors came from a human donor who received an intestinal transplant.

This rearrangement joins TRBV18 to TRBJ2-7; TRBD1 is a possible D gene (6 bases). The CDR3 is 14 residues long. The V gene lost 2 bases and the J gene lost 0 bases, with 8 bases spanning the gap. Germline assignment: CDR1 KGHSH and CDR2 LQKENI. The CDR3 coding sequence is TGTGCCAGCTCACCAGGGACAAACTCCTACGAGCAGTACTTC. Residues: CASSPGTNSYEQYF.

The chain is built from TRBV5-1 and TRBJ1-2; 8 bases agree with TRBD1. J was trimmed by 4 bases and V by 1 base; bases with no gene match: 3. Germline CDR1 is SGHRS and CDR2 is YFSETQ. The CDR3 is made up of 14 amino acids. CDR3 sequence: CASSLSGGGYGYTF. The DNA for the CDR3 is TGCGCCAGCAGCTTGTCAGGGGGCGGCTATGGCTACACCTTC. The whole variable domain, remainder taken from reference TRBV5-1 and TRBJ1-2, is KAGVTQTPRYLIKTRGQQVTLSCSPISGHRSVSWYQQTPGQGLQFLFEYFSETQRNKGNFPGRFSGRQFSNSRSEMNVSTLELGDSALYLCASSLSGGGYGYTFGSGTRLTVV.

This chain links TRBV7-8 with TRBJ1-1, with D tentatively TRBD1 (5 bases). The V and J ends lost 5 bases and 4 bases respectively, with 23 bases between them. CDR1 is SGHVS and CDR2 is FQNEAQ in the germline V gene. The CDR3 length is 17 residues. CDR3 DNA: TGTGCCAGCAGCCCAGGGATTGCCGGCAGTACCTTCACTGAAGCTTTCTTT. Translation: CASSPGIAGSTFTEAFF.

This sequence joins TRBV7-3 and TRBJ2-6, with 10 bases matching TRBD2. Germline values: CDR1 SGHTA, CDR2 FQGTGA. The CDR3 runs to 19 residues. V trimming: 1 base; J trimming: 0 bases; junction bases outside the gene matches: 6. The chain's CDR3 is CASSLRPSGGLSGANVLTF. The CDR3 coding sequence is TGTGCCAGCAGCTTAAGGCCTAGCGGGGGTCTCTCTGGGGCCAACGTCCTGACTTTC. The whole variable domain, remainder taken from reference TRBV7-3 and TRBJ2-6, is GAGVSQTPSNKVTEKGKYVELRCDPISGHTALYWYRQSLGQGPEFLIYFQGTGAADDSGLPNDRFFAVRPEGSVSTLKIQRTERGDSAVYLCASSLRPSGGLSGANVLTFGAGSRLTVL.

The CDR3 is CASGTTGDSPLHF. CDR3 nucleotides: TGCGCCAGCGGGACAACTGGGGATTCACCCCTCCACTTT. The chain links TRBV5-1 to TRBJ1-6; D might be TRBD1 (6 bases). This CDR3 has 13 residues. Germline lookup yields CDR1 SGHRS and CDR2 YFSETQ. The V end lost 7 bases, the J end lost 8 bases, and 13 bases lay between the germline ends.

J is TRBJ1-3 and V is TRBV7-9; D gene ambiguous. Germline V CDR1 and CDR2: SEHNR, FQNEAQ (reference sequence). The CDR3 has 13 amino acids. Trimming pared 3 bases from V and 4 bases from J, leaving 7 bases between. The CDR3 is CASSFNLGNTIYF. The CDR3 DNA sequence: TGTGCCAGCAGCTTCAACCTGGGAAACACCATATATTTT.

This chain joins TRBV11-2 and TRBJ1-5; perhaps TRBD1 as D (5 bases). CDR3 length equals 16 residues. Trimming removed 1 base at V and 6 bases at J, with 16 bases between. CDR1 is SGHAT, CDR2 FQNNGV, per germline. CDR3 region: CASSLVGGAASQPQHF. The CDR3 DNA is TGTGCCAGCAGCTTAGTTGGTGGGGCCGCAAGTCAGCCCCAGCATTTT.

The chain links TRBV28 to TRBJ2-7, with 8 bases identical to TRBD1. The CDR3 sequence is 14 residues long. Germline-derived CDR1 and CDR2 are MDHEN and SYDVKM. Losses at the gene ends were 6 bases for V and 4 bases for J; bases not matched to a gene: 8. DNA of the CDR3: TGTGCCAGCAGAGCCTCGGGACAGGCTTACGAGCAGTACTTC. Encoded protein: CASRASGQAYEQYF. The full variable domain, its missing parts supplied by reference TRBV28 and TRBJ2-7, is DVKVTQSSRYLVKRTGEKVFLECVQDMDHENMFWYRQDPGLGLRLIYFSYDVKMKEKGDIPEGYSVSREKKERFSLILESASTNQTSMYLCASRASGQAYEQYFGPGTRLTVT.

The chain couples TRBV2 to TRBJ1-3; D possibly corresponds to TRBD1 (6 bases). Trimming took off 4 bases at V and 2 bases at J, with 12 bases between the two ends. Germline lookup yields CDR1 SNHLY and CDR2 FYNNEI. This CDR3 comprises 15 residues. CDR3 in DNA: TGTGCCAGCAGTGTAAACAGGGAGGCTGGAAACACCATATATTTT. Encoded protein: CASSVNREAGNTIYF.

V usage is TRBV11-2 and J usage is TRBJ1-2; D is ambiguous. The V and J ends lost 1 base and 5 bases respectively, with 14 bases between them. CDR1 SGHAT and CDR2 FQNNGV come from the germline V gene. This CDR3 region has 15 residues. The chain's CDR3 is CASSLGFRDRYGYTF. CDR3 DNA: TGTGCCAGCAGCTTAGGTTTCCGGGATAGGTATGGCTACACCTTC.

The count of this clone is one. The chain combines TRBV4-2 with TRBJ2-7; 7 positions agree with TRBD2. Germline V gene sequence: CDR1 LGHNA, CDR2 YNFKEQ. J gave up 9 bases and V 0 bases, and 11 bases lay outside the gene matches. This CDR3 has 15 amino acids. This CDR3 is CASSQEMAASGTQYF. CDR3 nucleotides: TGTGCCAGCAGCCAAGAGATGGCGGCTAGCGGTACGCAGTACTTC.

V gene TRBV4-1 combines with J gene TRBJ2-7; D ambiguous. Per the germline V gene, CDR1 is MGHRA and CDR2 is YSYEKL. The ends were cut back, 0 bases at V and 9 bases at J, with 12 bases in the middle. This CDR3 has 13 amino acids. The DNA for the CDR3 is TGCGCCAGCAGCCAAGATTTGGGGTTTGCGCAGTACTTC. Amino acid sequence: CASSQDLGFAQYF.

The chain is built from TRBV12-5 and TRBJ2-3; D could derive from TRBD1 or TRBD2 (6 bases each). The CDR3 covers 17 residues. The V and J ends lost 5 bases and 1 base respectively, with 19 bases between them. CDR1 and CDR2 (germline): LGHNT, FRNRAP. In DNA form, the CDR3 reads TGTGCTAGTGGTAGCGGACGGGGGCTCCCAGGCACAGATACGCAGTATTTT. Amino acids: CASGSGRGLPGTDTQYF.

The chain carries TRBV5-4 and TRBJ1-2; D perhaps matches TRBD1 (6 bases). The CDR3 sequence is 15 residues long. V lost 4 bases, J lost 4 bases, and 17 bases lay in between. Germline V gene sequence: CDR1 SGHNT, CDR2 YYREEE (reference sequence). CDR3 residues: CASSNGQQRGYGYTF. CDR3 DNA: TGTGCCAGCAGCAACGGACAGCAGCGAGGCTATGGCTACACCTTC.

The chain combines TRBV6-1 with TRBJ1-3, with D hard to call. This CDR3 region has 16 residues. V was cut by 0 bases and J by 0 bases, with 9 bases left in between. Germline lookup yields CDR1 MNHNS and CDR2 SASEGT. CDR3 bases: TGTGCCAGCAGTGAAGCGCGCAGGCTCTCTGGAAACACCATATATTTT. Its translation: CASSEARRLSGNTIYF.

This clone was counted once. V usage is TRBV6-1 and J usage is TRBJ2-7, with D uncertain. The CDR3 spans 12 residues. V was trimmed by 2 bases and J by 3 bases, leaving 5 bases between them. Germline values: CDR1 MNHNS, CDR2 SASEGT. Here the CDR3 DNA reads TGTGCCAGCAGTGAAAAGGTCTACGAGCAGTACTTC. This translates into CASSEKVYEQYF.

V is TRBV4-2 and J is TRBJ2-2; 10 bases are shared with TRBD2. The trim removed 0 bases at V and 4 bases at J, leaving 5 bases unmatched. This CDR3 is 17 amino acids long. Per the germline V gene, CDR1 is LGHNA and CDR2 is YNFKEQ. The CDR3 region has the DNA TGTGCCAGCAGCCAAGAAATAGCGGGGGGAGGCACCGGGGAGCTGTTTTTT. It codes for CASSQEIAGGGTGELFF.

This clone was observed a handful of times. The chain uses TRBV18 and TRBJ1-1; D unresolved. Looked up from germline, CDR1 is KGHSH and CDR2 is LQKENI. The V and J ends lost 5 bases and 3 bases respectively, with 13 bases between them. The CDR3 covers 14 residues. In DNA form, the CDR3 reads TGTGCCAGCTCATTCCAGGCTGGGGACACTGAAGCTTTCTTT. Its protein is CASSFQAGDTEAFF.

The rearrangement links TRBV12-5 to TRBJ1-2, with unresolved D. The CDR3 is 16 amino acids. Trimming took 2 bases from V and 5 from J, leaving 18 bases between them. Per the germline V gene, CDR1 is LGHNT and CDR2 is FRNRAP. CDR3 in amino acids: CASGLLHPILGYGYTF. DNA of the CDR3: TGTGCTAGTGGTTTGCTCCACCCCATACTGGGGTATGGCTACACCTTC.